This TCR beta chain was sequenced during a study of blood T cell repertoires in COVID-19 (dated by TCRdb to about 2020). Broadly, across the study: Samples covering the acute and convalescent phases of COVID-19 were provided by collaborators in the United States, Italy and Spain. The prospective study material was composed of cDNA or gDNA derived from T cells, B-cell-depleted T cells, or PBMCs. Subjects who had been exposed to COVID-19, were actively infected with it, or had recovered from it provided the deeply sampled blood TCRbeta repertoires that made up the dataset. The repertoires were released in a freely available public database meant as a resource for research on the immune response to SARS-CoV-2. The samples were drawn from the first 160 participants of the ongoing ImmuneRACE study and from 950 to 1,500 subjects provided by 6 global collaborators. The sample metadata nearly always contained a de-identified subject ID, COVID-19 status, age in years and sex. Where available, HLA class I and class II types were obtained from metadata supplied by the sample provider rather than from assay-based typing.

Results and caveats for the whole study, not just this receptor: How much clinical and demographic metadata was included differed by source and by participant, and the metadata was provided uncurated.

In the case of this clone: Its antigen is still unknown. Within one base of it there is no much larger clone, and no base qualities were kept.

TCRbeta CDR3 regions were amplified from genomic DNA using the immunoSEQ Assay, a bias-controlled multiplex PCR. As for how the authors treated the data: The number of nucleated cells in each sample was estimated from the amplification of reference gene primers within the assay. Sequence reads were collapsed and filtered to measure the absolute abundance of every unique TCRbeta CDR3 rearrangement. For each sample, productive Simpson clonality was calculated as the square root of Simpson's diversity index over productive rearrangements. TCRdb took over this immuneACCESS table, retaining in-frame rearrangements with V and J assigned. Such tables are incomplete; in checked studies, under half of the missing clones stem from an unresolved V gene, and the remainder is unexplained. V and J calls and clone size are copied from that table; D and trimming were computed from the DNA. The sample profile shows approximately 500,000 clones; approximately 88% of them were found once. 1.5% to 2% of the sample comes from the top ten.

Enrolling through a virtual design, the prospective study's participants ranged in age from roughly 18 to 89 years and lived across 24 United States geographic areas. Cohort assignment in the prospective study relied on participant-reported clinical history from a screening survey and a study questionnaire. Recovered participants in ImmuneRACE Cohort 3 were defined by two consecutive negative NP/OP PCR tests, clearance by a healthcare professional, or resolution of symptoms. Mobile phlebotomists in the prospective study collected whole blood, serum and a nasopharyngeal or oropharyngeal swab from every participant. Additional blood draws and questionnaires over an approximately two-month period could optionally be provided by prospective study participants. Blood samples from the prospective study were shipped frozen or at room temperature prior to DNA extraction. The junction carries 15 bases between V and J, which are trimmed by 5 bases and 1 base respectively. From the cysteine through the phenylalanine, the CDR3 covers 15 amino acids. Only CDR3 DNA remains: 45 bases, in frame from the first base. In the germline V gene, CDR1 corresponds to MNHEY and CDR2 to SVGAGI.

This sequence was found in a woman aged 35 to 49 who had recovered from COVID-19. The chain links TRBV6-5 with TRBJ2-7, and perhaps TRBD1 as D gene, on 5 matching bases. The specimen sequenced was PBMCs or T cells enriched from blood (not recorded which). CDR3 protein: CASSTHIQASYEQYF. The DNA reads as follows: TGTGCCAGCAGTACCCACATACAGGCATCCTACGAGCAGTACTTC.